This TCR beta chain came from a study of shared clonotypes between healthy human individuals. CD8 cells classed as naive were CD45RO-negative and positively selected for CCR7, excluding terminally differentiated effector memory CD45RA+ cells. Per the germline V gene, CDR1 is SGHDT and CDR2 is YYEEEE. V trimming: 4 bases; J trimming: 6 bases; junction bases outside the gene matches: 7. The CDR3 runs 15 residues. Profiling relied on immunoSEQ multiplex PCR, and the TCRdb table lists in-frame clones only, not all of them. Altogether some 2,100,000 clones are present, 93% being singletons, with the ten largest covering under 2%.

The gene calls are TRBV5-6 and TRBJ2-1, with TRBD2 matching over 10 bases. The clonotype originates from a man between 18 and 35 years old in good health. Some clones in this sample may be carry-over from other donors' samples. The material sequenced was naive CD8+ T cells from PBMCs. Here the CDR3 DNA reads TGTGCCAGCAGCCCAGCGGGAGGGGTATCCAATGAGCAGTTCTTC. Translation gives CASSPAGGVSNEQFF.